The next 21 T cell receptor beta chains were all read from a single sample in a study of blood T cell repertoires in COVID-19. Clones were sequenced by immunoSEQ multiplex PCR, and TCRdb holds only the in-frame ones, with some missing. The table lists under 450,000 clones, approximately 87% of them singletons. Material for sequencing was PBMCs or T cells enriched from blood (not recorded which). The receptors were gathered from a man younger than 40 who had recovered from COVID-19.

J is TRBJ2-7 and V is TRBV7-9; 8 bases line up with TRBD1. V lost 6 bases, J lost 3 bases, and 7 bases stayed unmatched. Germline V gene sequence: CDR1 SEHNR, CDR2 FQNEAQ (reference sequence). The CDR3 contains 14 residues. Here the CDR3 reads CASSLTGVLYEQYF. In DNA form, the CDR3 reads TGTGCCAGCAGTTTGACAGGGGTACTCTACGAGCAGTACTTC.

The V call is TRBV7-2, the J call TRBJ2-1; D might be TRBD2 (6 bases). This CDR3 spans 16 amino acids. Deletions cut 1 base from V and 2 bases from J, with 12 bases between. Per the germline V gene, CDR1 is SGHTA and CDR2 is FQGNSA. The CDR3 region is CASSLVSGHAYNEQFF. CDR3 nucleotides: TGTGCCAGCAGCTTAGTTAGCGGCCACGCCTACAATGAGCAGTTCTTC.

The chain couples TRBV9 to TRBJ1-1; possibly TRBD1 for D (5 bases). Deletions cut 0 bases from V and 4 bases from J, with 19 bases between. The CDR3 totals 17 residues. CDR1 is SGDLS, CDR2 YYNGEE, per germline. CDR3 loop: CASSVATDFKGSTEAFF. The CDR3 DNA is TGTGCCAGCAGCGTAGCTACAGACTTCAAGGGGTCCACTGAAGCTTTCTTT.

V gene TRBV12-2 combines with J gene TRBJ2-2; the table names TRBD1, a call not compared with the DNA. TRBV12-2 has pseudogene status. CDR3 length: 15 amino acids. CDR3 nucleotide sequence: TGTGCAAGTCGCCAAGAGGAGGGGGCCTCCGGGGAGCTGTTTTTT. Protein: CASRQEEGASGELFF.

This rearrangement joins TRBV2 to TRBJ2-5; TRBD1 is a possible D gene (5 bases). V lost 6 bases and J 5 bases, leaving 13 bases between the germline ends. Germline V lookup: CDR1 SNHLY, CDR2 FYNNEI. The CDR3 spans 13 residues. The CDR3 spells CASSPRVRETQYF. The CDR3 region has the DNA TGTGCCAGCAGCCCCAGGGTTCGGGAGACCCAGTACTTC.

This chain links TRBV7-9 with TRBJ2-7, with 10 bases fitting TRBD2. The CDR3 consists of 15 residues. J gave up 3 bases and V 1 base, and 3 bases lay outside the gene matches. CDR1 is SEHNR and CDR2 is FQNEAQ in the germline V gene (reference sequence). The CDR3: CASSLELAGFYEQYF. DNA of the CDR3: TGTGCCAGCAGCTTAGAACTAGCGGGGTTCTACGAGCAGTACTTC. The complete variable domain, with remaining parts taken from reference TRBV7-9 and TRBJ2-7, reads DTGVSQNPRHKITKRGQNVTFRCDPISEHNRLYWYRQTLGQGPEFLTYFQNEAQLEKSRLLSDRFSAERPKGSFSTLEIQRTEQGDSAMYLCASSLELAGFYEQYFGPGTRLTVT.

This chain joins TRBV7-9 and TRBJ2-1; tentatively, D is TRBD1 (5 bases). This CDR3 is 11 amino acids long. Per germline, CDR1 SEHNR and CDR2 FQNEAQ (reference sequence). Trimming shortened V by 7 bases and J by 7 bases, and 8 bases separated the two germline ends. The CDR3 spells CASNRYNEQFF. The CDR3 DNA is TGTGCCAGCAACAGGTATAATGAGCAGTTCTTC.

The V gene is TRBV9, the J gene TRBJ1-1; 10 bases are a match to TRBD1. The CDR3 sequence is 15 residues long. Germline CDR1 is SGDLS and CDR2 is YYNGEE. The trim removed 4 bases at V and 3 bases at J, leaving 6 bases unmatched. The CDR3: CASSSQGQGDTEAFF. CDR3 in DNA: TGTGCCAGCAGCTCCCAAGGACAGGGGGACACTGAAGCTTTCTTT. Full variable domain (rest looked up from reference TRBV9 and TRBJ1-1): DSGVTQTPKHLITATGQRVTLRCSPRSGDLSVYWYQQSLDQGLQFLIQYYNGEERAKGNILERFSAQQFPDLHSELNLSSLELGDSALYFCASSSQGQGDTEAFFGQGTRLTVV.

The chain recombines TRBV5-6 with TRBJ2-4; 8 bases are a match to TRBD1. This CDR3 contains 18 residues. The germline V gene encodes CDR1 SGHDT and CDR2 YYEEEE. V dropped 1 base and J dropped 6; count of bases not matched to a gene: 15. This chain's CDR3 is CASSLFAGGGNILNIQYF. The DNA for the CDR3 is TGTGCCAGCAGCTTGTTTGCAGGGGGCGGTAATATCTTAAACATTCAGTACTTC. Looking up the rest from reference TRBV5-6 and TRBJ2-4 gives the full variable domain: DAGVTQSPTHLIKTRGQQVTLRCSPKSGHDTVSWYQQALGQGPQFIFQYYEEEERQRGNFPDRFSGHQFPNYSSELNVNALLLGDSALYLCASSLFAGGGNILNIQYFGAGTRLSVL.

This rearrangement joins TRBV9 to TRBJ1-5, with D possibly matching TRBD1 (6 bases). Per germline, CDR1 SGDLS and CDR2 YYNGEE. Trimming removed 3 bases at V and 0 bases at J, with 16 bases between. The CDR3 spans 17 residues. For the CDR3, the DNA is TGTGCCAGCAGCGCCGGGGGGGCGACCACTAGCAATCAGCCCCAGCATTTT. Its protein product is CASSAGGATTSNQPQHF. The variable domain in full, completed from reference TRBV9 and TRBJ1-5, reads DSGVTQTPKHLITATGQRVTLRCSPRSGDLSVYWYQQSLDQGLQFLIQYYNGEERAKGNILERFSAQQFPDLHSELNLSSLELGDSALYFCASSAGGATTSNQPQHFGDGTRLSIL.

The J gene is TRBJ1-1, the V gene TRBV14; 7 bases fit TRBD1. Germline V CDR1 and CDR2: SGHDN, FVKESK. CDR3 length: 12 amino acids. Trimming took 5 bases from V and 7 from J; bases not matched to a gene: 4. The CDR3 DNA reads as TGTGCCAGCAGCGTAAGACAGGGTGAAGCTTTCTTT. Encoded protein: CASSVRQGEAFF.

This chain uses TRBV18 with TRBJ1-3, with D hard to call. V shed 0 bases and J shed 0 bases, with 12 bases lying between them. This CDR3 is built from 17 residues. Germline V gives CDR1 KGHSH, CDR2 LQKENI. CDR3 region: CASSPPLRRDSGNTIYF. In DNA, the CDR3 is TGTGCCAGCTCACCACCGTTGAGACGGGACTCTGGAAACACCATATATTTT.

This chain links TRBV30 with TRBJ2-7, with D possibly TRBD1 on 6 matching bases. Trimming stripped 0 bases from V and 6 bases from J, with 12 bases between. The CDR3 runs to 13 residues. CDR1 is GTSNPN, CDR2 SVGIG, per germline (reference sequence). The CDR3 protein is CAWSVQGEGEQYF. DNA of the CDR3: TGTGCCTGGAGTGTACAGGGTGAGGGCGAGCAGTACTTC.

The chain uses TRBV11-2 and TRBJ1-1; no definite D call. Germline CDR1 SGHAT, CDR2 FQNNGV. The V and J ends lost 1 base and 0 bases respectively, with 9 bases between them. This CDR3 has 15 amino acids. CDR3 sequence reads: CASSLGANMNTEAFF. CDR3 DNA: TGTGCCAGCAGCTTAGGTGCAAACATGAACACTGAAGCTTTCTTT.

This clone was counted once. The chain is built from TRBV9 and TRBJ1-4, with 10 bases aligning to TRBD1. Germline V gene data show CDR1 as SGDLS and CDR2 as YYNGEE. The CDR3 sequence is 15 residues long. The ends lost 4 bases at V and 6 bases at J; junction bases unmatched: 6. The CDR3 sequence: CASSHRQGADEKLFF. CDR3 DNA sequence: TGTGCCAGCAGCCATAGACAGGGGGCTGATGAAAAACTGTTTTTT. Full variable domain (outside the CDR3, taken from reference TRBV9 and TRBJ1-4): DSGVTQTPKHLITATGQRVTLRCSPRSGDLSVYWYQQSLDQGLQFLIQYYNGEERAKGNILERFSAQQFPDLHSELNLSSLELGDSALYFCASSHRQGADEKLFFGSGTQLSVL.

The rearrangement links TRBV7-9 to TRBJ1-4; D unresolved. The V gene lost 0 bases and the J gene lost 14 bases, with 16 bases spanning the gap. This CDR3 contains 14 residues. Germline V gene lookup returns CDR1 SEHNR and CDR2 FQNEAQ (reference sequence). The CDR3 DNA reads TGTGCCAGCAGCTTAGCTACATATCGGGATGGGCTGTTTTTT. The encoded protein is CASSLATYRDGLFF.

The chain links TRBV19 to TRBJ1-6; perhaps TRBD1 as D (6 bases). Trimming pared 5 bases from V and 15 bases from J, leaving 17 bases between. Per the germline V gene, CDR1 is LNHDA and CDR2 is SQIVND (reference sequence). CDR3 length: 13 amino acids. The chain's CDR3 is CASSPPHGQLLHF. Here the CDR3 DNA reads TGTGCCAGTAGTCCCCCCCATGGACAGCTCCTCCACTTT.

V and J are TRBV6-5 and TRBJ1-2; D is uncertain. Germline V lookup: CDR1 MNHEY, CDR2 SVGAGI. With 6 bases removed from V and 2 bases from J, the gap between germline ends came to 13 bases. CDR3 length: 14 residues. The CDR3 spells CASSPSGSNYGYTF. CDR3 nucleotides: TGTGCCAGCAGCCCCTCGGGGAGCAACTATGGCTACACCTTC.

The CDR3 spells CASSDRRKHTDTQYF. CDR3 nucleotides: TGTGCCAGCAGTGACAGGAGGAAACACACAGATACGCAGTATTTT. This chain uses TRBV6-6 with TRBJ2-3; maybe TRBD1 (6 bases). Trimming stripped 5 bases from V and 2 bases from J, with 14 bases between. CDR1 MNHNY and CDR2 SVGAGI come from the germline V gene (reference sequence). The CDR3 spans 15 residues.

This clone has only a few counts. The chain joins TRBV12-3 or TRBV12-4 to TRBJ2-5; a weak D match, TRBD2 (5 bases). This CDR3 comprises 12 residues. Trimming left V 4 bases short and J 8 bases short, with 11 bases between. CDR3 coding DNA: TGTGCCAGCAGTTCCACGGGGAAAACCCAGTACTTC. Translating gives CASSSTGKTQYF.

This clone was seen a single time. The chain recombines TRBV6-1 with TRBJ1-5; a weak D match, TRBD1 (6 bases). CDR3 length: 13 amino acids. V lost 3 bases and J lost 9, with 12 bases in between. Germline V gene data show CDR1 as MNHNS and CDR2 as SASEGT. The CDR3 sequence: CASSDGGRTPQHF. CDR3 bases: TGTGCCAGCAGTGACGGGGGGCGAACGCCCCAGCATTTT.